Below, 14 T cell receptor beta chains from the same sample are listed, as sequenced in a study of blood T cell repertoires in COVID-19. Assay used: immunoSEQ multiplex PCR; TCRdb lists only in-frame clones, some missing. The table has about 30,000 clones, approximately 86% seen once. The source material was peripheral blood. Receptor source: an older man with acute or convalescent COVID-19.

The rearrangement links TRBV7-2 to TRBJ2-7; the match to TRBD1 covers 7 bases. The CDR3 totals 14 residues. In germline, CDR1 is SGHTA, CDR2 FQGNSA. V was pared by 5 bases and J by 1 base, with 5 bases of the junction left unmatched. The CDR3 loop reads CASSTRQGSYEQYF. As DNA, the CDR3 is TGTGCCAGCAGCACCCGACAGGGATCCTACGAGCAGTACTTC.

In DNA form, the CDR3 reads TGTGCCTGGAGTCTCCGACAGGGGGCGATTACCTACGAGCAGTACTTC. Translated: CAWSLRQGAITYEQYF. The chain combines TRBV30 with TRBJ2-7; 10 bases map to TRBD1. The trim removed 2 bases at V and 2 bases at J, leaving 9 bases unmatched. Germline lookup yields CDR1 GTSNPN and CDR2 SVGIG (reference sequence). The CDR3 runs 16 residues. Full variable domain (outside the CDR3, taken from reference TRBV30 and TRBJ2-7): SQTIHQWPATLVQPVGSPLSLECTVEGTSNPNLYWYRQAAGRGLQLLFYSVGIGQISSEVPQNLSASRPQDRQFILSSKKLLLSDSGFYLCAWSLRQGAITYEQYFGPGTRLTVT.

This clone has a single count. The chain is built from TRBV6-5 and TRBJ1-3, with D perhaps TRBD1 (5 bases). This CDR3 contains 16 residues. V was cut by 2 bases and J by 1 base, with 12 bases left in between. Germline V gene lookup returns CDR1 MNHEY and CDR2 SVGAGI. CDR3 sequence reads: CASSYGGFLSGNTIYF. DNA for the CDR3: TGTGCCAGCAGTTACGGGGGGTTTTTATCTGGAAACACCATATATTTT.

V and J are TRBV5-1 and TRBJ1-1; no firm D call. Trimming stripped 0 bases from V and 6 bases from J, with 18 bases between. Germline-derived CDR1 and CDR2 are SGHRS and YFSETQ. CDR3 length: 16 amino acids. CDR3 coding DNA: TGCGCCAGCAGCTTGGGAGCATCGCTTCAAATCGCTGAAGCTTTCTTT. It codes for CASSLGASLQIAEAFF.

This chain connects TRBV19 to TRBJ1-5, with D possibly matching TRBD1 (5 bases). CDR3 length: 14 amino acids. Germline loops: CDR1 LNHDA, CDR2 SQIVND (reference sequence). V was trimmed by 10 bases and J by 7 bases, leaving 20 bases between them. DNA of the CDR3: TGTGCCATCAAGGACGGGGGAGATGGGCAGCCCCAGCATTTT. Translation gives CAIKDGGDGQPQHF.

V usage is TRBV21-1 and J usage is TRBJ2-1; TRBD2, the table's D call, lacks a check against the DNA. TRBV21-1 is designated a pseudogene. The CDR3 totals 16 residues. The CDR3 protein is CASSTSPGTHLFEQFF. The CDR3 bases are TGTGCCAGCAGCACCTCCCCCGGGACTCACTTGTTTGAGCAGTTCTTC.

This chain connects TRBV5-6 to TRBJ1-5, with TRBD1 matching over 8 bases. Per the germline V gene, CDR1 is SGHDT and CDR2 is YYEEEE. After removal of 2 bases from V and 6 bases from J, the junction contained 10 bases not matched to a gene. CDR3 length equals 16 residues. The CDR3 loop is CASSFFGQGGGQPQHF. The CDR3 nucleotides read TGTGCCAGCAGCTTCTTCGGACAGGGCGGGGGTCAGCCCCAGCATTTT. The whole variable domain, remainder taken from reference TRBV5-6 and TRBJ1-5, is DAGVTQSPTHLIKTRGQQVTLRCSPKSGHDTVSWYQQALGQGPQFIFQYYEEEERQRGNFPDRFSGHQFPNYSSELNVNALLLGDSALYLCASSFFGQGGGQPQHFGDGTRLSIL.

This CDR3 is CASSLSQGATGELFF. DNA of the CDR3: TGTGCCAGCAGTCTATCCCAGGGGGCAACCGGGGAGCTGTTTTTT. This sequence joins TRBV2 and TRBJ2-2, with 8 positions matching TRBD1. Germline values: CDR1 SNHLY, CDR2 FYNNEI. The CDR3 sequence is 15 residues long. The trim removed 5 bases at V and 5 bases at J, leaving 7 bases unmatched. The full variable domain, completed using reference TRBV2 and TRBJ2-2, is EPEVTQTPSHQVTQMGQEVILRCVPISNHLYFYWYRQILGQKVEFLVSFYNNEISEKSEIFDDQFSVERPDGSNFTLKIRSTKLEDSAMYFCASSLSQGATGELFFGEGSRLTVL.

The chain is built from TRBV5-6 and TRBJ2-2, with 11 bases matching TRBD2. Germline CDR1 is SGHDT and CDR2 is YYEEEE. V shed 4 bases, J shed 7 bases, and the junction held 3 bases outside the gene matches. The CDR3 spans 14 residues. In nucleotides, the CDR3 is TGTGCCAGCAGCAGGGGACTAGCGGTCGGGGAGCTGTTTTTT. It codes for CASSRGLAVGELFF.

J is TRBJ1-2 and V is TRBV30, with D unresolved. Germline lookup yields CDR1 GTSNPN and CDR2 SVGIG (reference sequence). V lost 0 bases and J lost 11, with 10 bases in between. The CDR3 has 11 amino acids. The CDR3 DNA sequence: TGTGCCTGGAGTGTAGCTTTCTCGTACACCTTC. It translates to CAWSVAFSYTF.

This clone was detected once. This chain uses TRBV9 with TRBJ1-5, with 10 bases that match TRBD1. The CDR3 loop spans 17 amino acids. Trimming cost V 4 bases and J 1 base; bases outside gene matches: 8. The germline gives CDR1 SGDLS, CDR2 YYNGEE. CDR3 loop: CASSFRDRGMSNQPQHF. CDR3 DNA: TGTGCCAGCAGCTTCCGGGACAGGGGAATGAGCAATCAGCCCCAGCATTTT.

The chain employs TRBV7-3 and TRBJ2-1; TRBD2 agrees at 8 bases. The CDR3 contains 13 residues. The germline V gene has CDR1 SGHTA and CDR2 FQGTGA. With 3 bases clipped from V and 7 bases from J, the junction kept 2 bases outside the gene matches. The DNA for the CDR3 is TGTGCCAGCAGCTTCCGCGGGGGGAATGAGCAGTTCTTC. It encodes CASSFRGGNEQFF.

This clone appeared a single time. The chain joins TRBV6-5 to TRBJ1-5, with 9 bases fitting TRBD1. Germline CDR1 MNHEY, CDR2 SVGAGI. V was clipped by 6 bases and J by 4 bases; unmatched bases: 4. The CDR3 has 14 residues. CDR3 nucleotides: TGTGCCAGCAGCCGGGACAGGGCAAATCAGCCCCAGCATTTT. Its protein product is CASSRDRANQPQHF.

This chain joins TRBV29-1 and TRBJ1-1, with TRBD1 as a possible D gene (6 bases). V lost 6 bases to trimming and J lost 0 bases, with 11 bases between them. CDR1 is SQVTM and CDR2 is ANQGSEA in the germline V gene. The CDR3 is 13 residues long. CDR3 sequence (DNA): TGCAGCGTCCGGGACACCTTGAACACTGAAGCTTTCTTT. Its protein product is CSVRDTLNTEAFF.